This T cell receptor beta chain was retrieved from a study of a mutant IDH1 vaccine in newly diagnosed glioma. Study-wide results and caveats: There seemed to be no relation between pseudoprogression and changes in top peripheral T cell clonotypes.

Some clones are missing from TCRdb's copy, which holds only in-frame ones; the method was immunoSEQ multiplex PCR. The sample consists of about 98,000 clones, around nine tenths of them appearing once. Turning to this clone: The antigen is undetermined.

Time point meaning: baseline, week 1 (first vaccination visit). Documented treatment: pre-vaccination baseline after standard-of-care therapy. This clonotype was obtained from a woman aged 50 to 60 with glioma. The starting material was PBMCs, obtained from a glioma patient treated with radiotherapy, temozolomide or both.

The CDR3 coding sequence is TGTGCCAGCCGCCCGACAGGAGTAAGTGGAAACACCATATATTTT. Its translation is CASRPTGVSGNTIYF. The rearrangement links TRBV18 to TRBJ1-3; tentatively, D is TRBD1 (6 bases). CDR1 KGHSH and CDR2 LQKENI come from the germline V gene. The CDR3 is made up of 15 amino acids. The V end was cut by 8 bases, the J end by 3 bases, with 17 bases between.